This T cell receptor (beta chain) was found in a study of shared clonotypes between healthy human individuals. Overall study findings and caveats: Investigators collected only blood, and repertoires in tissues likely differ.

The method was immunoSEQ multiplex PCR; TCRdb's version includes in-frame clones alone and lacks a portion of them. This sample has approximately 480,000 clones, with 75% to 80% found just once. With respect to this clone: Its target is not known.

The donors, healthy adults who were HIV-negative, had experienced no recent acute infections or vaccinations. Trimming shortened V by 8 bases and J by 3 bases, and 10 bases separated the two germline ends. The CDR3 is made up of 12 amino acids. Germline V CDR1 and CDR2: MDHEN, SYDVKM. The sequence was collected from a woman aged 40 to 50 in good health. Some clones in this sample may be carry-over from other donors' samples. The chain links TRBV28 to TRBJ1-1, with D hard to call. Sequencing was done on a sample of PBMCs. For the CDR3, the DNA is TGTGCCAGCTGCTCTATGGACACTGAAGCTTTCTTT. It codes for CASCSMDTEAFF.